The 27 T cell receptor beta chains reported below all come from one sample, sequenced in a study of T-cell memory formation after mild COVID-19. In TCRdb, the 5' RACE reads were re-called with MiXCR into one record per CDR3 protein. The profile covers some 160,000 distinct CDR3 sequences, with about a third appearing a single time and more than 10% taken by the ten largest. The sequencing input was PBMCs or a T cell subset sorted from them (not recorded which). These receptors came from an adult woman who had mild COVID-19 (a few samples of this study predate the infection). Cell type and time point are not known.

This clonotype came up a few times. CDR3 sequence reads: CASSKVYGSTDTQYF. The CDR3 region has the DNA TGTGCCAGCAGCAAGGTATATGGGAGCACAGATACGCAGTATTTT. The rearrangement links TRBV7-9 to TRBJ2-3; no clear D. From germline, CDR1 is SEHNR and CDR2 FQNEAQ (reference sequence). The CDR3 has 15 amino acids. V was cut by 5 bases and J by 0 bases, with 12 bases left in between.

This CDR3 reads CASSLDGAGGTEAFF. The CDR3, as DNA: TGCGCCAGCAGCTTGGATGGGGCAGGGGGCACTGAAGCTTTCTTT. V usage is TRBV5-1 and J usage is TRBJ1-1, with TRBD1 matching 7 bases. The CDR3 is made up of 15 amino acids. CDR1 SGHRS and CDR2 YFSETQ come from the germline V gene. The trim removed 0 bases at V and 4 bases at J, leaving 6 bases unmatched.

The chain uses TRBV12-3 or TRBV12-4 and TRBJ2-7; TRBD2 matches at 13 bases. The CDR3 totals 14 residues. Unmatched junction bases numbered 9, after V lost 5 bases and J lost 11 bases. As DNA, the CDR3 is TGTGCCAGCAGTCGAGGACTAGCGGGAGACGCGGAGTACTTC. Its translation is CASSRGLAGDAEYF.

A few counts support this clonotype. The chain joins TRBV20-1 to TRBJ2-1; the D gene is possibly TRBD2 (6 bases). The CDR3 sequence is 16 residues long. Looked up from germline, CDR1 is DFQATT and CDR2 is SNEGSKA (reference sequence). Trimming took 0 bases from V and 8 from J, leaving 20 bases between them. The CDR3 loop is CSARDHWDSPRDEQFF. DNA of the CDR3: TGCAGTGCTAGAGACCATTGGGACTCCCCCAGGGATGAGCAGTTCTTC.

This clonotype has more than one count but fewer than ten. The genes are TRBV7-9 and TRBJ1-3; D uncertain. The germline V and J ends were trimmed by 1 base and 0 bases, with 10 bases remaining between them. The V gene's germline CDR1 is SEHNR and CDR2 FQNEAQ (reference sequence). The CDR3 totals 16 residues. CDR3 bases: TGTGCCAGCAGCTTAGACCCAGGTGGCTCTGGAAACACCATATATTTT. Its protein product is CASSLDPGGSGNTIYF.

This clonotype was seen more than once but under ten times. V and J are TRBV7-2 and TRBJ2-7; 7 nucleotides line up with TRBD1. The length of the CDR3 is 17 residues. With 0 bases clipped from V and 2 bases from J, the junction kept 10 bases outside the gene matches. Per germline, CDR1 SGHTA and CDR2 FQGNSA. The CDR3 sequence: CASSLAGWDSGAYEQYF. CDR3 nucleotides: TGTGCCAGCAGCTTAGCGGGGTGGGACAGTGGGGCCTACGAGCAGTACTTC.

The chain joins TRBV12-3 or TRBV12-4 to TRBJ1-2; perhaps TRBD1 as D (5 bases). The CDR3 consists of 13 residues. Trimming shortened V by 6 bases and J by 7 bases, and 15 bases separated the two germline ends. CDR3 nucleotide sequence: TGTGCCAGCAGCCCTATTGAGCAGGGTGGCTACACCTTC. It specifies CASSPIEQGGYTF.

This clonotype was recorded a few times. This sequence joins TRBV11-3 and TRBJ2-3, with TRBD2 matching over 9 bases. CDR3 length equals 14 residues. The germline gives CDR1 SGHNT, CDR2 YENEEA. Trimming cost V 6 bases and J 4 bases; bases outside gene matches: 5. This CDR3 is CASSAGGSADTQYF. The CDR3 nucleotides read TGTGCCAGCAGTGCGGGAGGGAGCGCAGATACGCAGTATTTT.

This clonotype appeared a few times. The DNA for the CDR3 is TGTGCCAGCAGTTTATCCCGCGGTACTGAAGCTTTCTTT. Its translation: CASSLSRGTEAFF. The J gene is TRBJ1-1, the V gene TRBV6-2 or TRBV6-3, with D unclear. CDR3 length: 13 amino acids. Germline-derived CDR1 and CDR2 are MNHEY and SVGEGT. Trimming removed 4 bases from V and 5 bases from J, with 11 bases in between.

The chain is built from TRBV5-5 and TRBJ2-1, with D possibly being TRBD2 (6 bases). The CDR3 length is 12 residues. The germline V gene has CDR1 SGHKS and CDR2 YYEKEE (reference sequence). The V and J ends lost 6 bases and 9 bases respectively, with 13 bases between them. The CDR3 reads CASNKMGGEQFF. The CDR3 DNA reads as TGTGCCAGCAACAAGATGGGGGGTGAGCAGTTCTTC.

There are a few counts of this clonotype. V is TRBV4-3 and J is TRBJ2-2; 12 bases are shared with TRBD1. CDR3 length: 15 residues. With 4 bases clipped from V and 6 bases from J, the junction kept 3 bases outside the gene matches. Germline V gene data show CDR1 as LGHNA and CDR2 as YSLEER. CDR3 sequence (DNA): TGCGCCAGCAGCCGGGGACAGGGGGCGTCCGGGGAGCTGTTTTTT. Protein sequence: CASSRGQGASGELFF.

V gene TRBV5-1 combines with J gene TRBJ2-5; D is uncertain. V was pared by 5 bases and J by 5 bases, with 7 bases between. CDR3 length equals 11 residues. CDR1 and CDR2 from the germline V gene are SGHRS and YFSETQ. In DNA, the CDR3 is TGCGCCAGCAGGCTTAGTGAGACCCAGTACTTC. This translates into CASRLSETQYF.

This clonotype has only a few counts. The chain joins TRBV24-1 to TRBJ2-7; possible D gene TRBD2, 5 bases. The length of the CDR3 is 13 residues. Germline-derived CDR1 and CDR2 are KGHDR and SFDVKD. Trimming took off 4 bases at V and 0 bases at J, with 6 bases between the two ends. The chain's CDR3 is CATSDGNSYEQYF. DNA for the CDR3: TGTGCCACCAGTGACGGGAACTCCTACGAGCAGTACTTC.

The chain has TRBV11-3 and TRBJ2-7, with TRBD2 as a possible D gene (6 bases). The CDR3 extends over 14 amino acids. CDR1 is SGHNT and CDR2 is YENEEA in the germline V gene. V was pared by 5 bases and J by 5 bases, with 16 bases between. CDR3 region: CASSPGVGYDEQYF. CDR3 bases: TGTGCCAGCAGCCCGGGGGTGGGGTATGACGAGCAGTACTTC.

This clonotype has more than one count but fewer than ten. J is TRBJ1-2 and V is TRBV30, with unresolved D. The CDR3 has 12 residues. The V gene's germline CDR1 is GTSNPN and CDR2 SVGIG (reference sequence). V was pared by 0 bases and J by 1 base, with 3 bases between. The CDR3 spells CAWSVRNYGYTF. The CDR3 nucleotides are TGTGCCTGGAGTGTGCGTAACTATGGCTACACCTTC.

The chain links TRBV5-6 to TRBJ2-7; 9 bases agree with TRBD1. The germline CDR1 and CDR2 sequences are SGHDT and YYEEEE. The CDR3 is made up of 14 amino acids. V shed 5 bases and J 2 bases; nucleotides not matched to a gene: 5. The CDR3 DNA follows: TGTGCCAGCAGGGAGGGGACAGGGACCTACGAGCAGTACTTC. Translation gives CASREGTGTYEQYF.

Only a few counts were recorded for this clonotype. The chain links TRBV7-7 to TRBJ2-5; 7 bases agree with TRBD1. This CDR3 region has 15 residues. CDR1 is SSHAT and CDR2 is FNYEAQ in the germline V gene (reference sequence). V dropped 0 bases and J dropped 5; count of bases not matched to a gene: 6. The CDR3 reads CASSLAQGRTETQYF. CDR3 bases: TGTGCCAGCAGCTTAGCACAGGGGCGCACGGAGACCCAGTACTTC. Full variable domain (missing parts from reference TRBV7-7 and TRBJ2-5): GAGVSQSPRYKVTKRGQDVTLRCDPISSHATLYWYQQALGQGPEFLTYFNYEAQPDKSGLPSDRFSAERPEGSISTLTIQRTEQRDSAMYRCASSLAQGRTETQYFGPGTRLLVL.

The J gene is TRBJ2-5, the V gene TRBV4-2, with D tentatively TRBD1 or TRBD2 (5 bases each). Germline loops: CDR1 LGHNA, CDR2 YNFKEQ. CDR3 length equals 16 residues. With 0 bases removed from V and 1 base from J, the gap between germline ends came to 12 bases. CDR3 region: CASSQESGAIQETQYF. The CDR3, as DNA: TGTGCCAGCAGCCAAGAATCCGGGGCTATCCAAGAGACCCAGTACTTC.

The chain recombines TRBV24-1 with TRBJ2-5, with unresolved D. The CDR3 loop spans 14 amino acids. Germline V gene sequence: CDR1 KGHDR, CDR2 SFDVKD. Deletions cut 5 bases from V and 5 bases from J, with 14 bases between. This CDR3 reads CATSVGLTGETQYF. The CDR3 bases are TGTGCCACCAGTGTGGGTCTGACTGGGGAGACCCAGTACTTC.

This clonotype was seen a few times. The gene calls are TRBV6-6 and TRBJ1-1; possible D gene TRBD1, 6 bases. The germline V gene has CDR1 MNHNY and CDR2 SVGAGI (reference sequence). V lost 2 bases and J 0 bases, leaving 10 bases between the germline ends. CDR3 length: 15 residues. CDR3 DNA sequence: TGTGCCAGCAGTTACCCGGGACAACTGAACACTGAAGCTTTCTTT. This translates into CASSYPGQLNTEAFF.

The chain has TRBV9 and TRBJ1-2; 7 bases match TRBD1. Unmatched junction bases numbered 3, after V lost 0 bases and J lost 4 bases. This CDR3 is built from 14 residues. CDR1 and CDR2 from the germline V gene are SGDLS and YYNGEE. CDR3 coding DNA: TGTGCCAGCAGCGTAGATGGGACAGCCTATGGCTACACCTTC. The encoded protein is CASSVDGTAYGYTF.

The rearrangement uses TRBV5-1 and TRBJ2-1, with 7 bases that match TRBD1. CDR3 length: 15 amino acids. The junction had 8 bases not matched to a gene; V was cut back by 4 bases and J by 4 bases. Germline V CDR1 and CDR2: SGHRS, YFSETQ. The CDR3 DNA is TGCGCCAGCAGCAGGATAGGGACAGTGTACAATGAGCAGTTCTTC. It encodes CASSRIGTVYNEQFF.

The chain uses TRBV7-2 and TRBJ2-1, with a tentative D call TRBD2 (7 bases). Germline V lookup: CDR1 SGHTA, CDR2 FQGNSA. Trimming took off 5 bases at V and 12 bases at J, with 14 bases between the two ends. The CDR3 spans 12 residues. Here the CDR3 DNA reads TGTGCCAGCAGCCCAGGGGACTATATGCAGTTCTTC. It translates to CASSPGDYMQFF.

This clonotype was seen a few times. CDR3 nucleotides: TGCGCCAGTGTGGGACAGGGAAAGAACACCGGGGAGCTGTTTTTT. This codes for CASVGQGKNTGELFF. The J gene is TRBJ2-2, the V gene TRBV23-1, with 9 bases identical to TRBD1. TRBV23-1 is recorded as an ORF, its role being uncertain. There are 15 residues in the CDR3. The ends lost 9 bases at V and 1 base at J; junction bases unmatched: 6.

The chain recombines TRBV30 with TRBJ2-1; no reliable D call. CDR1 is GTSNPN, CDR2 SVGIG, per germline (reference sequence). The V gene lost 2 bases and the J gene lost 5 bases, with 7 bases spanning the gap. The CDR3 is 12 amino acids. The CDR3 DNA reads as TGTGCCTGGAGTAGGTCCCACAATGAGCAGTTCTTC. Protein: CAWSRSHNEQFF.

The chain is built from TRBV4-3 and TRBJ2-1; TRBD1 matches 8 bases. The V gene end was trimmed by 1 base and the J gene end by 2 bases; junction bases not matched to a gene: 7. Germline CDR1 and CDR2: LGHNA and YSLEER. The CDR3 totals 17 residues. CDR3 sequence reads: CASSQAPGTGPYNEQFF. CDR3 sequence (DNA): TGCGCCAGCAGCCAAGCCCCCGGGACAGGTCCCTACAATGAGCAGTTCTTC.

In this sample, this clonotype turned up a few times. CDR3 amino acids: CASSLETSYNEQFF. The CDR3 DNA reads as TGTGCCAGCAGCTTAGAAACGTCCTACAATGAGCAGTTCTTC. The J gene is TRBJ2-1, the V gene TRBV7-6; no definite D call. Germline lookup yields CDR1 SGHVS and CDR2 FNYEAQ. Between the trimmed V and J ends, which lost 1 base and 1 base, there was a span of 5 bases. The CDR3 is 14 residues long.